This TCR beta chain appears in the sequencing data of a study of cytomegalovirus exposure and HLA in healthy donors. Worth noting for this clone: What it binds is unknown.

The PCR was carried out with 60 Vbeta primers and 13 Jbeta primers. Sequencing used immunoSEQ multiplex PCR; TCRdb keeps in-frame clones, though not all of them. The sample holds fewer than 250,000 clones, around four fifths seen once. Findings and limits, study-wide: Analysis performed later found 16,000 or so TCR beta sequences associated with HLA alleles at 0.05 false discovery rate. Only CMV serostatus was available as immune exposure information.

Trimming pared 0 bases from V and 4 bases from J, leaving 13 bases between. The CDR3 spans 15 residues. Germline V gene data show CDR1 as SGHNT and CDR2 as YYREEE (reference sequence). The TCR comes from a woman between 40 and 50 years old in good health and CMV-seronegative. The genes are TRBV5-4 and TRBJ2-5; perhaps TRBD2 as D (7 bases). The source material was PBMCs. This CDR3 reads CASSLGGRGGETQYF. CDR3 DNA sequence: TGTGCCAGCAGCTTGGGGGGGAGGGGGGGAGAGACCCAGTACTTC. The variable domain in full, with the rest retrieved from reference TRBV5-4 and TRBJ2-5, is ETGVTQSPTHLIKTRGQQVTLRCSSQSGHNTVSWYQQALGQGPQFIFQYYREEENGRGNFPPRFSGLQFPNYSSELNVNALELDDSALYLCASSLGGRGGETQYFGPGTRLLVL.